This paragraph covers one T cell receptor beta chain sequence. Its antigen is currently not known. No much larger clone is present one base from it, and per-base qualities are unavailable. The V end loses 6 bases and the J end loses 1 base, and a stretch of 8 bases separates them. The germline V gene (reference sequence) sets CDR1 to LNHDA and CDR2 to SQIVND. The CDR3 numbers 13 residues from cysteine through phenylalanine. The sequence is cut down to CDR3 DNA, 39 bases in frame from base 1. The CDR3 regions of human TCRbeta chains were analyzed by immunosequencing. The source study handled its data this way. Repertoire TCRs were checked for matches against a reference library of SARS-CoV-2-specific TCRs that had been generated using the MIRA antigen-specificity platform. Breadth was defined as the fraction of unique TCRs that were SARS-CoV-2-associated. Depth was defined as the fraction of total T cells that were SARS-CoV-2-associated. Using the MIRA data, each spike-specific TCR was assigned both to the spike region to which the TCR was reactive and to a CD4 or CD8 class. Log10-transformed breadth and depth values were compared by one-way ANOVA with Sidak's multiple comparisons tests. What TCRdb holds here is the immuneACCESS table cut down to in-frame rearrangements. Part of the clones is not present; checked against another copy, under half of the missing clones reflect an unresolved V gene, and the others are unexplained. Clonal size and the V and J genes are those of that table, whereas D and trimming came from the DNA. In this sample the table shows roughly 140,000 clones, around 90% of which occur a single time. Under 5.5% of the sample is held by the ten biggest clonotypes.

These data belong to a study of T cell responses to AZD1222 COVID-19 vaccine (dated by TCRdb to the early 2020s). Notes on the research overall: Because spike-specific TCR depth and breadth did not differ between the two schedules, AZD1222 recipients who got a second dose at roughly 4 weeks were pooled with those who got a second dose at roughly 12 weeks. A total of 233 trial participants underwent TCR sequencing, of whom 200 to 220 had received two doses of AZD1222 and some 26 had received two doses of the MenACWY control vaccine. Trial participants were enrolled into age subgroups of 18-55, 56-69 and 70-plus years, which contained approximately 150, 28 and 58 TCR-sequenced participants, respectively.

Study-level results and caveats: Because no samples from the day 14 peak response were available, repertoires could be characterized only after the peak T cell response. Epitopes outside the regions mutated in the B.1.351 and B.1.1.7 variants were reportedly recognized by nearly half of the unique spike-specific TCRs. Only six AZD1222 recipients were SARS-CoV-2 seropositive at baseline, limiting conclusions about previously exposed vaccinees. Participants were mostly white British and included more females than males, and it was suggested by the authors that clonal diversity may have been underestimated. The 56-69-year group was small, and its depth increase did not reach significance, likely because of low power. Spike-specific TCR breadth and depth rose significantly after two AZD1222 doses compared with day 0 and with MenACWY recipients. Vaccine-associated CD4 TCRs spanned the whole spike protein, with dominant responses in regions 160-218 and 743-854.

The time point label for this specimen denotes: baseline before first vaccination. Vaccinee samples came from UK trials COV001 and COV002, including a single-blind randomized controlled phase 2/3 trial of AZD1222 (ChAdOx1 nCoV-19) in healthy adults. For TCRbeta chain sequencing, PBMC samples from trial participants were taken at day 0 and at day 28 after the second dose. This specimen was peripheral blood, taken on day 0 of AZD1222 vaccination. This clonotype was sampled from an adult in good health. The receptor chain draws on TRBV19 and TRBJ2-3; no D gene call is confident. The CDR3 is CASRLDGTDTQYF. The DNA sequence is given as TGTGCCAGTAGATTGGACGGCACAGATACGCAGTATTTT.